Below are 5 T cell receptor beta chains sequenced from a single sample in a study of PD-1 blockade in classical Hodgkin lymphoma. Specified time point: cycle 4 day 1 (C4D1), after about 6 weeks of nivolumab. Every patient was affected by relapse after autologous stem cell transplantation, while exposure to brentuximab vedotin was not uniform. This table comes from immunoSEQ multiplex PCR, and its TCRdb copy is limited to in-frame clones, with some not included. The table includes roughly 64,000 clones, 91% detected once. The sequencing used peripheral blood mononuclear cells (PBMCs), collected before the fourth cycle of nivolumab. These receptors came from a human donor with classical Hodgkin lymphoma.

This clone was found once. The chain combines TRBV6-5 with TRBJ1-5; TRBD1 is a possible D gene (6 bases). The length of the CDR3 is 15 residues. Trimming took off 6 bases at V and 6 bases at J, with 18 bases between the two ends. Germline loops: CDR1 MNHEY, CDR2 SVGAGI. The CDR3 coding sequence is TGTGCCAGCAGAGCCTGGATGGGGGCCGGTCAGCCCCAGCATTTT. As protein: CASRAWMGAGQPQHF.

The V call is TRBV10-3, the J call TRBJ1-2, with TRBD1 matching over 9 bases. Per the germline V gene, CDR1 is ENHRY and CDR2 is SYGVKD. V lost 4 bases and J lost 2; bases outside the gene matches: 8. This CDR3 has 16 amino acids. The CDR3 here is CAISGARDRANYGYTF. The CDR3 DNA sequence: TGTGCCATCAGTGGAGCCCGGGACAGGGCGAACTATGGCTACACCTTC.

J is TRBJ1-1 and V is TRBV14, with D perhaps matching TRBD1 (6 bases). V was pared by 0 bases and J by 6 bases, with 11 bases between. Looked up from germline, CDR1 is SGHDN and CDR2 is FVKESK. The length of the CDR3 is 14 residues. The CDR3 coding sequence is TGTGCCAGCAGCCAAGATCGGACAGATTCTGAAGCTTTCTTT. Its translation is CASSQDRTDSEAFF.

The rearrangement uses TRBV5-6 and TRBJ1-5; D ambiguous. Looked up from germline, CDR1 is SGHDT and CDR2 is YYEEEE. Trimming cost V 0 bases and J 3 bases, with 16 bases left between them. The CDR3 contains 17 residues. DNA of the CDR3: TGTGCCAGCAGCTTGGGGGGTTGGGCGGCGGACAATCAGCCCCAGCATTTT. Its protein is CASSLGGWAADNQPQHF.

The rearrangement links TRBV7-9 to TRBJ1-4; no firm D call. Trimming took off 2 bases at V and 8 bases at J, with 6 bases between the two ends. Germline V lookup: CDR1 SEHNR, CDR2 FQNEAQ (reference sequence). The CDR3 is 12 amino acids. The CDR3, as DNA: TGTGCCAGCAGCTTAACAAGAGAAAAACTGTTTTTT. This gives the protein CASSLTREKLFF. Looking up the rest from reference TRBV7-9 and TRBJ1-4 gives the full variable domain: DTGVSQNPRHKITKRGQNVTFRCDPISEHNRLYWYRQTLGQGPEFLTYFQNEAQLEKSRLLSDRFSAERPKGSFSTLEIQRTEQGDSAMYLCASSLTREKLFFGSGTQLSVL.